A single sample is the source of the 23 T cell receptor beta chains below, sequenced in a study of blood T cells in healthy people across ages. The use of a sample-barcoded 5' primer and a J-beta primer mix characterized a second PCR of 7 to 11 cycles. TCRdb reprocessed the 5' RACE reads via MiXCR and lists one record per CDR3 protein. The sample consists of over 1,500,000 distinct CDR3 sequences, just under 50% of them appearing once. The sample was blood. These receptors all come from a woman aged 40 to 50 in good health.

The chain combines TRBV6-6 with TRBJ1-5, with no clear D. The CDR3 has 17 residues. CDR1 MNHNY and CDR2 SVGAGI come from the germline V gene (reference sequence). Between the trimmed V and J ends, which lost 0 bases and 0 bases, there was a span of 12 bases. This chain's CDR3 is CASSYSLTKVSNQPQHF. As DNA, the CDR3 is TGTGCCAGCAGTTACTCGTTAACCAAAGTTAGCAATCAGCCCCAGCATTTT.

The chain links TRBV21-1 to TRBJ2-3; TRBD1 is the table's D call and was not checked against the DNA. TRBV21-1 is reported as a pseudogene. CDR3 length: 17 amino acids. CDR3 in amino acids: CASSKAWSRGWPDTQYF. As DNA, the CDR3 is TGTGCCAGCAGCAAAGCTTGGTCACGGGGGTGGCCAGATACGCAGTATTTT.

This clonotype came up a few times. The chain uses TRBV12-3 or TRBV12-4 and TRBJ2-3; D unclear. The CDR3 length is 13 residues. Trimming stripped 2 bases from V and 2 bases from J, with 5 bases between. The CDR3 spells CASSLYLTDTQYF. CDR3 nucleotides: TGTGCCAGCAGTTTATATCTCACAGATACGCAGTATTTT.

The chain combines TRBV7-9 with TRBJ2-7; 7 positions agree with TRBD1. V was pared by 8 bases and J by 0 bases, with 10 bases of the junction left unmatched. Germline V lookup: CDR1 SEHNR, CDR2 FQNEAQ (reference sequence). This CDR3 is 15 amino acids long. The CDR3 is CASAEGQHSSYEQYF. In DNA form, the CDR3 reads TGTGCCAGCGCCGAGGGACAGCATAGCTCCTACGAGCAGTACTTC.

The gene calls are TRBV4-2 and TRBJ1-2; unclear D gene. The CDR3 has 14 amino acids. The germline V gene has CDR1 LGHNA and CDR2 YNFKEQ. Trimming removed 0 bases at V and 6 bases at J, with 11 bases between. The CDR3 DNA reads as TGTGCCAGCAGCCAAGATCTCAGGTTCCATGGCTACACCTTC. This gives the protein CASSQDLRFHGYTF.

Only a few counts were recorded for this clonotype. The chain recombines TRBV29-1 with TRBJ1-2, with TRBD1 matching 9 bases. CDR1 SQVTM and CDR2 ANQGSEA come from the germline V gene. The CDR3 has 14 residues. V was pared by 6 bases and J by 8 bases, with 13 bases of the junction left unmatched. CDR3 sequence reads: CSVYRTGGAGGYTF. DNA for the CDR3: TGCAGCGTGTATAGAACAGGGGGCGCGGGGGGCTACACCTTC.

This chain's CDR3 is CASSQGVGGAETQYF. CDR3 sequence (DNA): TGTGCCAGCAGCCAAGGCGTGGGGGGCGCGGAGACCCAGTACTTC. V usage is TRBV6-2 or TRBV6-3 and J usage is TRBJ2-7; D tentatively fits TRBD1 or TRBD2 (6 bases each). The J call is doubtful: the DNA matches TRBJ2-5 better. The CDR3 has 15 amino acids. CDR1 MNHEY and CDR2 SVGEGT come from the germline V gene.

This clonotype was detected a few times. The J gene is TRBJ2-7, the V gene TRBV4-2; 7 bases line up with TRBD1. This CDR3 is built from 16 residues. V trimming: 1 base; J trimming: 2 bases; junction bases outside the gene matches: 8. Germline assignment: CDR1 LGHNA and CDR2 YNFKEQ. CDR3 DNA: TGTGCCAGCAGCCAAGGTATCGGGACAGCTCCCTACGAGCAGTACTTC. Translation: CASSQGIGTAPYEQYF.

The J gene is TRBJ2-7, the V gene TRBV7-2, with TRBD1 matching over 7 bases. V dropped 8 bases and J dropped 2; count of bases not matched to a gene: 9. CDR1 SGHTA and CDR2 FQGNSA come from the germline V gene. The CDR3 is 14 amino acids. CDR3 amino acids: CASSSDRTTYEQYF. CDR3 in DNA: TGTGCCAGCTCCTCGGACAGGACCACCTACGAGCAGTACTTC.

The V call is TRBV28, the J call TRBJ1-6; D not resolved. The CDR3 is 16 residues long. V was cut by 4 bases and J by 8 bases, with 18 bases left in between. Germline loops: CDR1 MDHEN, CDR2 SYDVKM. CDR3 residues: CASSWEIGARHSPLHF. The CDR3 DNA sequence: TGTGCCAGCAGTTGGGAGATCGGTGCTCGTCATTCACCCCTCCACTTT.

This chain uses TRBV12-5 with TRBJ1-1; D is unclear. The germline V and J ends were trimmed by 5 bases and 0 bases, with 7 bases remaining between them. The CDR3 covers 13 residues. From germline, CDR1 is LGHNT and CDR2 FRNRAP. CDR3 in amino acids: CASGLNVNTEAFF. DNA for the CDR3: TGTGCTAGTGGTCTGAATGTGAACACTGAAGCTTTCTTT.

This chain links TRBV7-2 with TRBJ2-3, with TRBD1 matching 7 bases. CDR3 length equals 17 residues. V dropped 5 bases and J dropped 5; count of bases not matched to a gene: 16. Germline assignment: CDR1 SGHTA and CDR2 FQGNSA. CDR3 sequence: CASSHSRQATGEDTQYF. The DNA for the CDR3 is TGTGCCAGCAGCCATAGTAGACAGGCTACAGGGGAAGATACGCAGTATTTT.

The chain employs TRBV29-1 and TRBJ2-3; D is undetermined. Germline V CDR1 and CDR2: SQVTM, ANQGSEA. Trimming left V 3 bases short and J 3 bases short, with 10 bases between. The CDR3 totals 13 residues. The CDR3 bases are TGCAGCGTTGAGCCCCGCATGACAGATACGCAGTATTTT. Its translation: CSVEPRMTDTQYF.

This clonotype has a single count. The CDR3 sequence: CASISTLLGADTQYF. In DNA form, the CDR3 reads TGTGCCAGCATTAGTACCTTACTTGGGGCAGATACGCAGTATTTT. J is TRBJ2-3 and V is TRBV25-1; no firm D call. The CDR3 spans 15 residues. Trimming left V 7 bases short and J 4 bases short, with 18 bases between. The V gene's germline CDR1 is MGHDK and CDR2 SYGVNS.

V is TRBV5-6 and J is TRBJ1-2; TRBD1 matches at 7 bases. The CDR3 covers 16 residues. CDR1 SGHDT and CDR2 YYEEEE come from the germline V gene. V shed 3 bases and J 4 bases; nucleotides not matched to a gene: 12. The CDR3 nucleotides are TGTGCCAGCAGCTCCTTCCGACAGGGAGGGTCCTATGGCTACACCTTC. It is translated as CASSSFRQGGSYGYTF.

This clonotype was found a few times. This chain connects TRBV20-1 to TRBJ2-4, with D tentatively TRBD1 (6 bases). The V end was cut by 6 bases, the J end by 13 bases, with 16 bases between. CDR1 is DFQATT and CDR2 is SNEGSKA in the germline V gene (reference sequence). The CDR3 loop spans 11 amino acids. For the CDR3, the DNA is TGCAGTGCCGGTCGGGACATTCAACAGTACTTC. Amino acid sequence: CSAGRDIQQYF.

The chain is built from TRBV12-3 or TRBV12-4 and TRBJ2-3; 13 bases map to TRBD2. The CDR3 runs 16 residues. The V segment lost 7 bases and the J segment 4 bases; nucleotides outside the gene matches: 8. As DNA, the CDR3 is TGTGCCAGCACCCGGACTAGCGGGAGCTTCGCAGATACGCAGTATTTT. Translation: CASTRTSGSFADTQYF.

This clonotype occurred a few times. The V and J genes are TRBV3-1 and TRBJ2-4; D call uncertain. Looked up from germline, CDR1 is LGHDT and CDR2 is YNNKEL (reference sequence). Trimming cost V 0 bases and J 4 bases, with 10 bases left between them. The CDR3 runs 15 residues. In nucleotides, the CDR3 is TGTGCCAGCAGCCAAGACCAAGACGGGAAAAACATTCAGTACTTC. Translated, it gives CASSQDQDGKNIQYF.

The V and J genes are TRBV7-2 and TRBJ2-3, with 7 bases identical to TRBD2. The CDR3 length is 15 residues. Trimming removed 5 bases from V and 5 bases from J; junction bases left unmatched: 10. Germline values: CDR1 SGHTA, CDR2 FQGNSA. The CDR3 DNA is TGTGCCAGCAGCCCAAGCGGGGACGGGGGAGATACGCAGTATTTT. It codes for CASSPSGDGGDTQYF.

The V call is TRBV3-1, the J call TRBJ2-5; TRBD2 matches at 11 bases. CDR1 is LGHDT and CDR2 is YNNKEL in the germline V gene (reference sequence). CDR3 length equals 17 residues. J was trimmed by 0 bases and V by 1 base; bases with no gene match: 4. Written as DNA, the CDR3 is TGTGCCAGCAGCCAAGGGGCTAGCGGGGGGCACCAAGAGACCCAGTACTTC. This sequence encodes CASSQGASGGHQETQYF.

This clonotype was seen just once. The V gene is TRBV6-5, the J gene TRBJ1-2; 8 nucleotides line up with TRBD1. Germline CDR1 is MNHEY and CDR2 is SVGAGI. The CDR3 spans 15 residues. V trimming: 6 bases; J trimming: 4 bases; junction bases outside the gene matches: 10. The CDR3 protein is CASRPDRGRGYGYTF. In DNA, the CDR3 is TGTGCCAGCAGGCCCGACAGGGGTCGAGGCTATGGCTACACCTTC.

DNA for the CDR3: TGTGCCAGCAGTTTCAACAGGGTCAATTCACCCCTCCACTTT. Amino acids: CASSFNRVNSPLHF. V usage is TRBV27 and J usage is TRBJ1-6; tentatively, D is TRBD1 (6 bases). Germline CDR1 is MNHEY and CDR2 is SMNVEV (reference sequence). V was trimmed by 3 bases and J by 7 bases, leaving 10 bases between them. CDR3 length: 14 residues.

This CDR3 reads CASSPNGYEQPRFSGNTIYF. In DNA, the CDR3 is TGTGCCAGCAGTCCCAACGGATACGAACAGCCCCGATTCTCTGGAAACACCATATATTTT. The chain links TRBV25-1 to TRBJ1-3; no clear D gene. Germline V gives CDR1 MGHDK, CDR2 SYGVNS. This CDR3 has 20 residues. The V and J ends lost 5 bases and 0 bases respectively, with 26 bases between them.